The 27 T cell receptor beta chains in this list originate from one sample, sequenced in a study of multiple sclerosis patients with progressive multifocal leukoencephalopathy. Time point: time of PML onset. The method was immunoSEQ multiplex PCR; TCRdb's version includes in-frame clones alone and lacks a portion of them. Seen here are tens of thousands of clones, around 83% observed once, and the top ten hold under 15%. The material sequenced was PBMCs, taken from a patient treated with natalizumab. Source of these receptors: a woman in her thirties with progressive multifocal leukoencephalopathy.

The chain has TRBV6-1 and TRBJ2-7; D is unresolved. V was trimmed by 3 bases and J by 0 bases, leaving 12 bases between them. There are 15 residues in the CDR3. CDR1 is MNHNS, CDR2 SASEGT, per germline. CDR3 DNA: TGTGCCAGCAGTGAGGCGGCGAGTAGCTCCTACGAGCAGTACTTC. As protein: CASSEAASSSYEQYF.

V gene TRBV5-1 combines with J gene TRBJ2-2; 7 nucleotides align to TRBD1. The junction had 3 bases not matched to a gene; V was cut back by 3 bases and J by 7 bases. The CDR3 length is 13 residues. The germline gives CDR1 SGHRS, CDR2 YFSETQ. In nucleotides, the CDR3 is TGCGCCAGCAGCTCGGGACAGTACGGGGAGCTGTTTTTT. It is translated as CASSSGQYGELFF.

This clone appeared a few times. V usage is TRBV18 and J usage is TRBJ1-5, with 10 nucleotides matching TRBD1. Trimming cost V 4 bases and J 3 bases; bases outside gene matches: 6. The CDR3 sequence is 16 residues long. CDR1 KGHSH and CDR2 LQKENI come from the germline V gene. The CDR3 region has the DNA TGTGCCAGCTCACTCGGGACAGGGGAGGCCAATCAGCCCCAGCATTTT. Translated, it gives CASSLGTGEANQPQHF. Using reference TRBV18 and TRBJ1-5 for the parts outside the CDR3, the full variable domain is NAGVMQNPRHLVRRRGQEARLRCSPMKGHSHVYWYRQLPEEGLKFMVYLQKENIIDESGMPKERFSAEFPKEGPSILRIQQVVRGDSAAYFCASSLGTGEANQPQHFGDGTRLSIL.

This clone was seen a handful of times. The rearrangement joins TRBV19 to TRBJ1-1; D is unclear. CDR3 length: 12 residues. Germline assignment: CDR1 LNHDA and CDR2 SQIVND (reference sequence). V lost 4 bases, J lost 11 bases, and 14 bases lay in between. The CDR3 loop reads CASSKSAGEAFF. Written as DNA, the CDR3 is TGTGCCAGTAGTAAAAGCGCAGGTGAGGCTTTCTTT.

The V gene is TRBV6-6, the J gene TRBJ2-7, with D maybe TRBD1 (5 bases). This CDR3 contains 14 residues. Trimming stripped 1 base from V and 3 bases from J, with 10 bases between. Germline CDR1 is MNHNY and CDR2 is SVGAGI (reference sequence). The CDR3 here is CASSYWGMFYEQYF. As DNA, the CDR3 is TGTGCCAGCAGTTACTGGGGCATGTTCTACGAGCAGTACTTC.

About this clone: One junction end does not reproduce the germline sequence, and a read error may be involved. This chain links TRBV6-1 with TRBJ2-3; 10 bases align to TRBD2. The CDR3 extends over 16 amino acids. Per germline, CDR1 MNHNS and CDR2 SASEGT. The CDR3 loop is CASSQASGGPGGTQYF. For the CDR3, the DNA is TGTGCCAGCAGTCAAGCTAGCGGGGGTCCAGGCGGGACGCAGTATTTT.

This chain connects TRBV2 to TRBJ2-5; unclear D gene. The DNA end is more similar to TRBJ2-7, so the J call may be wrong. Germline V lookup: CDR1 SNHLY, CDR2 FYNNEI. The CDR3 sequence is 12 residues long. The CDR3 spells CASRGDKREQYF. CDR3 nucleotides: TGTGCCAGCAGAGGAGACAAACGCGAGCAGTACTTC.

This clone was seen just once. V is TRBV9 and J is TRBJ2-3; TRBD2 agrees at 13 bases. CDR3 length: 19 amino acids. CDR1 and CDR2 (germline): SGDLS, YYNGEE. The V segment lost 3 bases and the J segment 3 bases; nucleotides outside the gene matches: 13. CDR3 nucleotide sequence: TGTGCCAGCAGCGCACACTCCGGACTAGCGGGAGTACGGACAGATACGCAGTATTTT. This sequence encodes CASSAHSGLAGVRTDTQYF. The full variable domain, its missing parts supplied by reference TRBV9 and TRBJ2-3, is DSGVTQTPKHLITATGQRVTLRCSPRSGDLSVYWYQQSLDQGLQFLIQYYNGEERAKGNILERFSAQQFPDLHSELNLSSLELGDSALYFCASSAHSGLAGVRTDTQYFGPGTRLTVL.

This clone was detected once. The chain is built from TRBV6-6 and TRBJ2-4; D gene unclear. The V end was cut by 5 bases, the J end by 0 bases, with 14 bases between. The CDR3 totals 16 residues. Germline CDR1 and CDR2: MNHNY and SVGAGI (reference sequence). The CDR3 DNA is TGTGCCAGCAGTCCCCCGGGCGACTTAGCCAAAAACATTCAGTACTTC. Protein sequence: CASSPPGDLAKNIQYF.

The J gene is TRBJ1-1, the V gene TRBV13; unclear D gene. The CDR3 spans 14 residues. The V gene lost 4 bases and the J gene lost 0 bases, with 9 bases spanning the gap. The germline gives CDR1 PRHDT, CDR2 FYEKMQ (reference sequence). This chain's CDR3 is CASSSRTVNTEAFF. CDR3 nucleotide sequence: TGTGCCAGCAGCTCTCGGACGGTGAACACTGAAGCTTTCTTT.

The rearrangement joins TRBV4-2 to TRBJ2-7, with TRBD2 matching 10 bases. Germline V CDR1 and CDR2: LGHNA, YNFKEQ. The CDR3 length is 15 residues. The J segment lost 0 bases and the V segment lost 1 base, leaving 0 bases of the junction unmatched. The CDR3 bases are TGTGCCAGCAGCCAAGGACTAGCGGGCTCCTACGAGCAGTACTTC. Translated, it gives CASSQGLAGSYEQYF.

The CDR3 sequence is CAISDSHFSTDTQYF. CDR3 in DNA: TGTGCCATCAGTGACTCCCACTTTAGCACAGATACGCAGTATTTT. V is TRBV10-3 and J is TRBJ2-3; D is unclear. Trimming took 3 bases from V and 0 from J, leaving 10 bases between them. This CDR3 is 15 amino acids long. Germline loops: CDR1 ENHRY, CDR2 SYGVKD.

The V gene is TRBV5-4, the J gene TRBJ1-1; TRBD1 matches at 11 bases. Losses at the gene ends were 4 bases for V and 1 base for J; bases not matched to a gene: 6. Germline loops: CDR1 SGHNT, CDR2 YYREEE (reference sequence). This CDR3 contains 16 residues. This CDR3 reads CASSPRTGGGNTEAFF. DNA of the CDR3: TGTGCCAGCAGCCCTAGGACAGGGGGCGGGAACACTGAAGCTTTCTTT.

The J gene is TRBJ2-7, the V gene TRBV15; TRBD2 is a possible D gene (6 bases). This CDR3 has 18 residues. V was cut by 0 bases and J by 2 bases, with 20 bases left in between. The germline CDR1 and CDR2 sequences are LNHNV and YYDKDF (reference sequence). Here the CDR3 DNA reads TGTGCCACCAGCAGAGATCAGAGAGGCACTAGCCTTACCTACGAGCAGTACTTC. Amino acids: CATSRDQRGTSLTYEQYF.

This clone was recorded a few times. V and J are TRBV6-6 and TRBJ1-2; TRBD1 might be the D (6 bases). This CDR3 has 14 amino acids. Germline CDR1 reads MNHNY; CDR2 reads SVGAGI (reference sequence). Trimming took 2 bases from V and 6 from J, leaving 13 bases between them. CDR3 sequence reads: CASSYTGGPDGYTF. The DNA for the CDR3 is TGTGCCAGCAGTTACACCGGGGGCCCTGATGGCTACACCTTC.

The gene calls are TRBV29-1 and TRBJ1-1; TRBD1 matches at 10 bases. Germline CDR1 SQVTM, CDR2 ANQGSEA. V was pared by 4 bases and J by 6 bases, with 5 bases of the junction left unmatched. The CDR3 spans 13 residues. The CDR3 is CSVASGTGAEAFF. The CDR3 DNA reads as TGCAGCGTTGCTTCCGGGACAGGGGCTGAAGCTTTCTTT.

CDR3 protein: CASSLAFSDTQYF. Written as DNA, the CDR3 is TGCGCCAGCAGCTTGGCGTTTTCAGATACGCAGTATTTT. The chain uses TRBV5-1 and TRBJ2-3, with no clear D. V was clipped by 0 bases and J by 4 bases, with 6 bases between them. The germline V gene has CDR1 SGHRS and CDR2 YFSETQ. The CDR3 runs to 13 residues.

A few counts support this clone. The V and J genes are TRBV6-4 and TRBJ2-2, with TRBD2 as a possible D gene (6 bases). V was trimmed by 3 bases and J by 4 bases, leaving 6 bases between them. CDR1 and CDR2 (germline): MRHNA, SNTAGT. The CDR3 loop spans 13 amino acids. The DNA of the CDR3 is TGTGCCAGCAGTGAGACTAGCACCGGGGAGCTGTTTTTT. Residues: CASSETSTGELFF.

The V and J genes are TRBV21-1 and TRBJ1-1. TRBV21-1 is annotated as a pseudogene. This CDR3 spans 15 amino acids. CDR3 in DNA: TGTGCCAGCAGCAATAGGGGGCGCGGGGGTACTGAAGCTTTCTTT. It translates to CASSNRGRGGTEAFF.

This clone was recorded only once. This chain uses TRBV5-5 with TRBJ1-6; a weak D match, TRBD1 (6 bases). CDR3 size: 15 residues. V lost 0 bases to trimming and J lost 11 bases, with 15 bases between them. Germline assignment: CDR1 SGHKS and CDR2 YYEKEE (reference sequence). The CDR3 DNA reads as TGTGCCAGCAGCTTGGGGACAGCTGACGGGGCACCCCTCCACTTT. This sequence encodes CASSLGTADGAPLHF. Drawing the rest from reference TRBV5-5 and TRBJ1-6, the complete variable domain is DAGVTQSPTHLIKTRGQQVTLRCSPISGHKSVSWYQQVLGQGPQFIFQYYEKEERGRGNFPDRFSARQFPNYSSELNVNALLLGDSALYLCASSLGTADGAPLHFGNGTRLTVT.

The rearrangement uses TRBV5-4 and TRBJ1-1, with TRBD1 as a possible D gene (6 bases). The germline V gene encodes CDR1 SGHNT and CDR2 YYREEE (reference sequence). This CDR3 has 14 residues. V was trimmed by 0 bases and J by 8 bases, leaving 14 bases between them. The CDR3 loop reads CASSLDSSGVEAFF. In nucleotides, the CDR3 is TGTGCCAGCAGCTTGGATTCGTCAGGGGTGGAAGCTTTCTTT. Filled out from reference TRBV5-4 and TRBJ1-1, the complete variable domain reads ETGVTQSPTHLIKTRGQQVTLRCSSQSGHNTVSWYQQALGQGPQFIFQYYREEENGRGNFPPRFSGLQFPNYSSELNVNALELDDSALYLCASSLDSSGVEAFFGQGTRLTVV.

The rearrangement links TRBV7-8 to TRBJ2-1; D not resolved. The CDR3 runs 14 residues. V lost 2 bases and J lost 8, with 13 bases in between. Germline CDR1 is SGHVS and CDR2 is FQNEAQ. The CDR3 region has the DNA TGTGCCAGCAGCTTAATGTCCCGACATTATGAGCAGTTCTTC. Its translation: CASSLMSRHYEQFF.

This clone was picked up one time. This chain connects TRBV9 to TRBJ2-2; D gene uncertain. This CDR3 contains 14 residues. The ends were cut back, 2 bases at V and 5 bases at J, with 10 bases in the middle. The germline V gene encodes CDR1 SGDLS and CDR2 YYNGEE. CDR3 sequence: CASSVKWWTGELFF. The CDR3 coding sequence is TGTGCCAGCAGCGTGAAGTGGTGGACCGGGGAGCTGTTTTTT. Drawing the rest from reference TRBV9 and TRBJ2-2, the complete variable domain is DSGVTQTPKHLITATGQRVTLRCSPRSGDLSVYWYQQSLDQGLQFLIQYYNGEERAKGNILERFSAQQFPDLHSELNLSSLELGDSALYFCASSVKWWTGELFFGEGSRLTVL.

The CDR3 protein is CAWRSLGVSRGYNEQFF. The DNA of the CDR3 is TGTGCCTGGAGGAGTCTAGGGGTATCGCGGGGATACAATGAGCAGTTCTTC. The chain is built from TRBV30 and TRBJ2-1; TRBD2 is a possible D gene (6 bases). The CDR3 totals 17 residues. Trimming took 3 bases from V and 4 from J, leaving 22 bases between them. CDR1 is GTSNPN and CDR2 is SVGIG in the germline V gene (reference sequence).

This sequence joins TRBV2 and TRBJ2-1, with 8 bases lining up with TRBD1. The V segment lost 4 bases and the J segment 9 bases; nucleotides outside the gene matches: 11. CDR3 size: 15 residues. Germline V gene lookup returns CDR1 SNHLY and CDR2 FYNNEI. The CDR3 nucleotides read TGTGCCAGCAGTGCGGCCCGACAGGGGCTGAGTGAGCAGTTCTTC. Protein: CASSAARQGLSEQFF. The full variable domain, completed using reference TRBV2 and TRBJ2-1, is EPEVTQTPSHQVTQMGQEVILRCVPISNHLYFYWYRQILGQKVEFLVSFYNNEISEKSEIFDDQFSVERPDGSNFTLKIRSTKLEDSAMYFCASSAARQGLSEQFFGPGTRLTVL.

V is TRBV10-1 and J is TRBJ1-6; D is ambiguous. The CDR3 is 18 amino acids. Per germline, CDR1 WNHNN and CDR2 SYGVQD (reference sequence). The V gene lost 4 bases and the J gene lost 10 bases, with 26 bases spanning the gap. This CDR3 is CASSASTGPPNIASPLHF. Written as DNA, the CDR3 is TGCGCCAGCAGTGCCTCGACCGGGCCTCCAAACATAGCCTCACCCCTCCACTTT.

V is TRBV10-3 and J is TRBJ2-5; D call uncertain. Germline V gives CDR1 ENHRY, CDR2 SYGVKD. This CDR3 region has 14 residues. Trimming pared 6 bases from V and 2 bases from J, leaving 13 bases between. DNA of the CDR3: TGTGCCATCAGGCTCTCCGGGCAGCAAGAGACCCAGTACTTC. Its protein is CAIRLSGQQETQYF.